A single sample gave rise to the 25 T cell receptor beta chains below, sequenced in a study of T cells in tuberculosis. The data were produced by immunoSEQ multiplex PCR, yet TCRdb's version contains in-frame clones alone and is incomplete. The sample has about 40,000 clones, about 94% seen once. Sequencing was carried out using PBMCs. The source is a donor between 5 and 29 years old with latent tuberculosis or without tuberculosis infection. Some clones in this sample may be carry-over from other donors' samples.

The rearrangement joins TRBV5-1 to TRBJ2-7; D perhaps matches TRBD1 (5 bases). The length of the CDR3 is 15 residues. The germline CDR1 and CDR2 sequences are SGHRS and YFSETQ. With 1 base removed from V and 1 base from J, the gap between germline ends came to 12 bases. CDR3 in DNA: TGCGCCAGCAGCTTGTCTACAGGCCGTTCCTACGAGCAGTACTTC. This gives the protein CASSLSTGRSYEQYF.

The J gene is TRBJ1-1, the V gene TRBV5-1; 7 bases are a match to TRBD1. This CDR3 is 14 amino acids long. Germline V CDR1 and CDR2: SGHRS, YFSETQ. J lost 1 base, V lost 4 bases, and 4 bases had no gene match. This chain's CDR3 is CASSPGTANTEAFF. For the CDR3, the DNA is TGCGCCAGCAGCCCCGGGACAGCGAACACTGAAGCTTTCTTT.

The V call is TRBV2, the J call TRBJ1-1; 7 bases fit TRBD1. Germline assignment: CDR1 SNHLY and CDR2 FYNNEI. V shed 8 bases and J 5 bases; nucleotides not matched to a gene: 2. The CDR3 totals 11 residues. CDR3 loop: CASSGGTEAFF. CDR3 sequence (DNA): TGTGCCAGCTCAGGGGGGACTGAAGCTTTCTTT.

Ten or more counts support this clone. The genes are TRBV5-6 and TRBJ2-5, with 7 bases aligning to TRBD1. The CDR3 contains 15 residues. Looked up from germline, CDR1 is SGHDT and CDR2 is YYEEEE. The ends lost 5 bases at V and 1 base at J; junction bases unmatched: 8. The CDR3 DNA reads as TGTGCCAGCAGTTTTCCGACAGGGATCCAAGAGACCCAGTACTTC. It yields the protein CASSFPTGIQETQYF.

The V gene is TRBV5-1, the J gene TRBJ2-1; D is uncertain. The V gene lost 2 bases and the J gene lost 5 bases, with 5 bases spanning the gap. The CDR3 extends over 12 amino acids. From germline, CDR1 is SGHRS and CDR2 YFSETQ. CDR3 loop: CASSFLNNEQFF. CDR3 nucleotide sequence: TGCGCCAGCAGCTTCTTAAACAATGAGCAGTTCTTC.

The J gene is TRBJ2-7, the V gene TRBV7-9; 8 nucleotides line up with TRBD1. There are 16 residues in the CDR3. Unmatched junction bases numbered 6, after V lost 0 bases and J lost 2 bases. From germline, CDR1 is SEHNR and CDR2 FQNEAQ (reference sequence). The CDR3 protein is CASSLAVGQGPYEQYF. CDR3 nucleotide sequence: TGTGCCAGCAGCTTAGCTGTAGGACAGGGCCCCTACGAGCAGTACTTC.

V usage is TRBV29-1 and J usage is TRBJ2-5; weak D call: TRBD1 (5 bases). CDR1 is SQVTM and CDR2 is ANQGSEA in the germline V gene. Trimming cost V 5 bases and J 3 bases, with 10 bases left between them. The CDR3 spans 12 residues. The CDR3 DNA sequence: TGCAGCGTTCAAGTGACAGAAGAGACCCAGTACTTC. It codes for CSVQVTEETQYF.

This chain joins TRBV4-3 and TRBJ2-5; tentatively, D is TRBD2 (7 bases). Trimming pared 0 bases from V and 5 bases from J, leaving 13 bases between. The CDR3 consists of 15 residues. Germline V gene sequence: CDR1 LGHNA, CDR2 YSLEER. The CDR3 sequence: CASSQEMRGGETQYF. CDR3 bases: TGCGCCAGCAGCCAAGAGATGAGGGGGGGGGAGACCCAGTACTTC.

The CDR3 DNA follows: TGTGCCAGCAGCTTAATTCCTACGATTAGCACAGATACGCAGTATTTT. Translated, it gives CASSLIPTISTDTQYF. The chain couples TRBV11-2 to TRBJ2-3; D gene uncertain. The CDR3 consists of 16 residues. Trimming took off 2 bases at V and 0 bases at J, with 12 bases between the two ends. Germline V gene data show CDR1 as SGHAT and CDR2 as FQNNGV. The variable domain in full, with the rest retrieved from reference TRBV11-2 and TRBJ2-3, is EAGVAQSPRYKIIEKRQSVAFWCNPISGHATLYWYQQILGQGPKLLIQFQNNGVVDDSQLPKDRFSAERLKGVDSTLKIQPAKLEDSAVYLCASSLIPTISTDTQYFGPGTRLTVL.

V and J are TRBV7-2 and TRBJ2-7; TRBD1 matches 9 bases. Germline values: CDR1 SGHTA, CDR2 FQGNSA. The CDR3 has 14 residues. V lost 3 bases to trimming and J lost 4 bases; unmatched junction nucleotides: 4. The CDR3 sequence is CASSLGQGLYEQYF. Here the CDR3 DNA reads TGTGCCAGCAGCTTGGGACAGGGTTTATACGAGCAGTACTTC.

The chain couples TRBV27 to TRBJ1-3; D perhaps matches TRBD1 (5 bases). The CDR3 length is 14 residues. Germline CDR1 reads MNHEY; CDR2 reads SMNVEV (reference sequence). V gave up 3 bases and J gave up 4 bases, with 10 bases separating them. The CDR3 nucleotides are TGTGCCAGCAGTTTGCAGGGCCCCGGAAACACCATATATTTT. Protein sequence: CASSLQGPGNTIYF.

This clone was detected only a few times. Within the sample, other DNA sequences also encode this same CDR3. V usage is TRBV29-1 and J usage is TRBJ1-1; no definite D call. From germline, CDR1 is SQVTM and CDR2 ANQGSEA. The CDR3 is made up of 13 amino acids. Trimming took off 5 bases at V and 0 bases at J, with 10 bases between the two ends. The DNA of the CDR3 is TGCAGCGTTAGGACGGACTTGAACACTGAAGCTTTCTTT. Translation: CSVRTDLNTEAFF.

V gene TRBV11-1 combines with J gene TRBJ2-2; maybe TRBD1 (5 bases). V was clipped by 3 bases and J by 13 bases, with 9 bases between them. Germline V gene lookup returns CDR1 SGHAT and CDR2 FQDESV (reference sequence). CDR3 length: 11 residues. The CDR3 sequence: CASSLQGALFF. The CDR3 region has the DNA TGTGCCAGCAGCTTGCAGGGTGCGCTGTTTTTT.

The chain is built from TRBV19 and TRBJ1-5; D possibly corresponds to TRBD1 (5 bases). From germline, CDR1 is LNHDA and CDR2 SQIVND (reference sequence). Trimming pared 7 bases from V and 2 bases from J, leaving 12 bases between. The CDR3 covers 14 residues. For the CDR3, the DNA is TGTGCCAGTACTGGGACGGGGGGCAATCAGCCCCAGCATTTT. Residues: CASTGTGGNQPQHF.

The J gene is TRBJ2-1, the V gene TRBV7-3; TRBD1 matches at 9 bases. The length of the CDR3 is 16 residues. Looked up from germline, CDR1 is SGHTA and CDR2 is FQGTGA. With V trimmed by 2 bases and J by 6 bases, 8 bases remained unmatched. The CDR3 loop reads CASSLEGTGYGNEQFF. The CDR3 region has the DNA TGTGCCAGCAGCTTAGAGGGGACAGGGTACGGCAATGAGCAGTTCTTC.

This chain uses TRBV6-5 with TRBJ1-2; D not resolved. CDR1 is MNHEY and CDR2 is SVGAGI in the germline V gene. The CDR3 totals 12 residues. Trimming cost V 6 bases and J 4 bases, with 9 bases left between them. CDR3 bases: TGTGCCAGCAGCCCAAACAGCTATGGCTACACCTTC. Translated, it gives CASSPNSYGYTF.

The CDR3 coding sequence is TGTGCCAGCAGCCCCCGGGGCACCGGGGAGCTGTTTTTT. Translation gives CASSPRGTGELFF. The rearrangement links TRBV5-4 to TRBJ2-2, with D possibly being TRBD2 (5 bases). The CDR3 runs 13 residues. Germline CDR1 and CDR2: SGHNT and YYREEE (reference sequence). Trimming left V 4 bases short and J 4 bases short, with 8 bases between.

The rearrangement joins TRBV27 to TRBJ2-2; D perhaps matches TRBD2 (6 bases). Trimming cost V 2 bases and J 1 base, with 11 bases left between them. Germline lookup yields CDR1 MNHEY and CDR2 SMNVEV (reference sequence). This CDR3 contains 16 residues. In DNA form, the CDR3 reads TGTGCCAGCAGTTTAAGCGGGCTTAGGAACACCGGGGAGCTGTTTTTT. Translating gives CASSLSGLRNTGELFF.

The chain carries TRBV28 and TRBJ2-3; TRBD2 agrees at 8 bases. The CDR3 runs to 12 residues. Trimming at V came to 6 bases and at J to 5 bases, leaving 1 base not matched to a gene. CDR1 MDHEN and CDR2 SYDVKM come from the germline V gene. This CDR3 reads CASSREGDTQYF. Here the CDR3 DNA reads TGTGCCAGCAGCCGGGAGGGAGATACGCAGTATTTT.

As regards this clone: Germline and junction disagree at one end, which may indicate a read error. The chain is built from TRBV5-4 and TRBJ1-1, with a tentative D call TRBD1 (6 bases). The CDR3 extends over 11 amino acids. Germline CDR1 SGHNT, CDR2 YYREEE (reference sequence). The chain's CDR3 is CASSFGTEAFF. For the CDR3, the DNA is TGTGCCAGTAGCTTCGGGACAGAAGCTTTCTTT.

V and J are TRBV19 and TRBJ1-5, with 12 positions matching TRBD1. This CDR3 is built from 18 residues. The germline V gene has CDR1 LNHDA and CDR2 SQIVND (reference sequence). J gave up 6 bases and V 4 bases, and 13 bases lay outside the gene matches. CDR3 sequence (DNA): TGTGCCAGTAGTACGGGGACAGGGGGCAACTTGGTGGGTCAGCCCCAGCATTTT. This sequence encodes CASSTGTGGNLVGQPQHF.

The genes are TRBV30 and TRBJ1-1; D might be TRBD1 (6 bases). Germline V lookup: CDR1 GTSNPN, CDR2 SVGIG (reference sequence). V dropped 5 bases and J dropped 3 bases, with 10 bases sitting between them. This CDR3 comprises 12 residues. CDR3 bases: TGTGCCTGGGGTCCAGGGGACACTGAAGCTTTCTTT. Translating it yields CAWGPGDTEAFF.

The chain links TRBV5-1 to TRBJ2-2; 9 positions agree with TRBD1. This CDR3 contains 13 residues. Germline V CDR1 and CDR2: SGHRS, YFSETQ. Trimming at V came to 5 bases and at J to 4 bases, leaving 0 bases not matched to a gene. The CDR3, as DNA: TGCGCCAGCAGGACAGGGGGCACCGGGGAGCTGTTTTTT. Amino acids: CASRTGGTGELFF.

This clone is labeled as medium-sized (0.01 to 0.1%). This chain's CDR3 is CASSHREQFDTQYF. The DNA of the CDR3 is TGCGCCAGCAGTCACAGGGAACAGTTCGATACGCAGTATTTT. The V gene is TRBV5-1, the J gene TRBJ2-3; a possible D gene is TRBD1 (6 bases). V shed 5 bases and J shed 6 bases, with 16 bases lying between them. The germline V gene has CDR1 SGHRS and CDR2 YFSETQ. The CDR3 length is 14 residues.

The chain couples TRBV11-2 to TRBJ1-1; no firm D call. The germline V gene encodes CDR1 SGHAT and CDR2 FQNNGV. The CDR3 is 14 amino acids. V was shortened by 0 bases and J by 3 bases, with 8 bases between the two germline ends. CDR3 loop: CASSLDPRDTEAFF. CDR3 nucleotide sequence: TGTGCCAGCAGCTTAGATCCTAGAGACACTGAAGCTTTCTTT.